These 5 T cell receptor beta chains came from one sample sequenced in a study of CD8+ T cells in alopecia areata. Treatment reported: oral pan-JAK inhibitor, 5-10 mg twice daily. TCR sequencing used cDNA made by reverse transcription of extracted RNA. The table came from immunoSEQ multiplex PCR; TCRdb's copy has only in-frame clones and leaves some out. The sample gives about 220,000 clones, about 50% of which show up once; about 1.4% is in the top ten. Sequenced material: CD4+ T cells sorted from blood, taken at week 4, from a patient treated with tofacitinib. These receptor sequences come from a human donor with alopecia areata.

The V and J genes are TRBV7-8 and TRBJ2-5, with TRBD2 matching 8 bases. Germline loops: CDR1 SGHVS, CDR2 FQNEAQ. The trim removed 2 bases at V and 5 bases at J, leaving 1 base unmatched. The CDR3 runs 13 residues. Here the CDR3 reads CASSLTGGETQYF. The CDR3 nucleotides are TGTGCCAGCAGCTTAACGGGAGGGGAGACCCAGTACTTC.

The gene calls are TRBV4-3 and TRBJ2-5; D unresolved. The CDR3 has 13 residues. Per germline, CDR1 LGHNA and CDR2 YSLEER. The V end lost 0 bases, the J end lost 4 bases, and 6 bases lay between the germline ends. The CDR3 DNA follows: TGCGCCAGCAGCCAAGATATAGGAGAGACCCAGTACTTC. This translates into CASSQDIGETQYF.

CDR3 sequence (DNA): TGCAGCGTAGCCCCAGGGGCTGGCGAGCAGTACTTC. Translating gives CSVAPGAGEQYF. This chain connects TRBV29-1 to TRBJ2-7; D may be TRBD1 (6 bases). Germline V gives CDR1 SQVTM, CDR2 ANQGSEA. V was pared by 6 bases and J by 6 bases, with 15 bases between. This CDR3 has 12 amino acids.

A word on this clone: At the DNA level, this CDR3 is encoded by other sequences in the same sample as well. V gene TRBV5-6 combines with J gene TRBJ2-2; D not certain. CDR1 SGHDT and CDR2 YYEEEE come from the germline V gene. V lost 0 bases and J lost 1, with 4 bases in between. The CDR3 covers 14 residues. The chain's CDR3 is CASSLGQNTGELFF. The CDR3 nucleotides are TGTGCCAGCAGCTTGGGACAGAACACCGGGGAGCTGTTTTTT.

The rearrangement joins TRBV6-5 to TRBJ2-3; D is possibly TRBD1 (6 bases). Trimming cost V 7 bases and J 2 bases, with 10 bases left between them. The CDR3 contains 13 residues. Germline-derived CDR1 and CDR2 are MNHEY and SVGAGI. CDR3 region: CASKQGYTDTQYF. CDR3 in DNA: TGTGCCAGCAAACAGGGTTACACAGATACGCAGTATTTT.